Sequencing of this T cell receptor beta chain was carried out in a study of shared clonotypes between healthy human individuals. Background on the study: Per donor, three plates held CD4 naive cells, three held CD4 memory, two held CD8 naive and one held CD8 memory.

Using immunoSEQ multiplex PCR, the repertoire was profiled, and TCRdb retains in-frame clones only, with some absent. The table has about 680,000 clones, about three quarters seen once. All the donors were Caucasian adults who lived in Nashville, Tennessee. The germline CDR1 and CDR2 sequences are MDHEN and SYDVKM. Trimming stripped 7 bases from V and 0 bases from J, with 16 bases between. This CDR3 is 16 amino acids long. This clone was detected only once. Sequencing was done on a sample of memory CD4+ T cells sorted from blood. The sample's subset: CD45RA-negative fraction. The chain uses TRBV28 and TRBJ1-3, with D possibly TRBD1 on 6 matching bases. The origin of this receptor is a young woman in good health. CDR3 DNA sequence: TGTGCCAGCACTCCAGGGGACGGCGTCTCTGGAAACACCATATATTTT. Its translation: CASTPGDGVSGNTIYF. Looking up the rest from reference TRBV28 and TRBJ1-3 gives the full variable domain: DVKVTQSSRYLVKRTGEKVFLECVQDMDHENMFWYRQDPGLGLRLIYFSYDVKMKEKGDIPEGYSVSREKKERFSLILESASTNQTSMYLCASTPGDGVSGNTIYFGEGSWLTVV.